Listed below are T cell receptor beta chains from one sample, sequenced in a study of Ad26.COV2.S vaccination and SARS-CoV-2 variants. The method was immunoSEQ multiplex PCR; TCRdb's version includes in-frame clones alone and lacks a portion of them. The sample lists about 350,000 clones; more than 75% were seen once. Sample: peripheral blood, taken in a trial of Ad26.COV2.S vaccine versus placebo. The source of these receptors is a person between 18 and 65 years old who received the Ad26.COV2.S COVID-19 vaccine or a placebo. Each CDR3 is given with its conserved first and last residue. Fields, in order: J gene, V gene, D gene, CDR3 length, clone size, CDR3 protein, CDR3 DNA. The D gene is left open where the match is weak. Rows may omit the clone size; those that give it use once, few, many or a size class.

J: TRBJ2-5
V: TRBV7-2
D: TRBD2
length: 15
size: NA
CDR3: CASSQRLAGVETQYF
DNA: TGTGCCAGCAGTCAACGACTAGCGGGAGTTGAGACCCAGTACTTC

J: TRBJ1-5
V: TRBV6-6
D: TRBD1
length: 16
size: NA
CDR3: CASRGLTGRGNQPQHF
DNA: TGTGCCAGCAGAGGTCTGACAGGGCGTGGCAATCAGCCCCAGCATTTT

J: TRBJ2-1
V: TRBV9
D: NA
length: 13
size: NA
CDR3: CASSEPSGNEQFF
DNA: TGTGCCAGCAGCGAACCTTCGGGCAATGAGCAGTTCTTC

J: TRBJ1-5
V: TRBV28
D: NA
length: 13
size: NA
CDR3: CASSFQADQPQHF
DNA: TGTGCCAGCAGTTTCCAGGCGGATCAGCCCCAGCATTTT

J: TRBJ2-2
V: TRBV24-1
D: TRBD1
length: 15
size: NA
CDR3: CATSDKDRASGELFF
DNA: TGTGCCACCAGTGATAAGGACAGGGCTTCCGGGGAGCTGTTTTTT

J: TRBJ1-1
V: TRBV19
D: NA
length: 14
size: NA
CDR3: CASSIEGTTTEAFF
DNA: TGTGCCAGTAGTATAGAGGGTACAACCACTGAAGCTTTCTTT

J: TRBJ2-3
V: TRBV29-1
D: NA
length: 13
size: NA
CDR3: CSVGYGSTDTQYF
DNA: TGCAGCGTTGGATACGGAAGCACAGATACGCAGTATTTT

J: TRBJ2-7
V: TRBV18
D: NA
length: 14
size: few
CDR3: CASSPPGRSYEQYF
DNA: TGTGCCAGCTCCCCCCCGGGCCGGTCCTACGAGCAGTACTTC

J: TRBJ2-3
V: TRBV5-4
D: NA
length: 14
size: NA
CDR3: CASSTRRGSDTQYF
DNA: TGTGCCAGCAGCACCCGGCGGGGCTCAGATACGCAGTATTTT

J: TRBJ1-5
V: TRBV2
D: TRBD1
length: 17
size: NA
CDR3: CASRANRGRFNNQPQHF
DNA: TGTGCCAGCAGGGCTAACAGGGGGCGGTTCAACAATCAGCCCCAGCATTTT

J: TRBJ1-3
V: TRBV11-2
D: NA
length: 16
size: NA
CDR3: CASSLAAVGSGNTIYF
DNA: TGTGCCAGCAGCTTAGCAGCGGTTGGCTCTGGAAACACCATATATTTT

J: TRBJ2-1
V: TRBV6-1
D: TRBD1
length: 14
size: NA
CDR3: CASSEPTGSNEQFF
DNA: TGTGCCAGCAGTGAGCCGACAGGGTCCAATGAGCAGTTCTTC

J: TRBJ2-1
V: TRBV15
D: TRBD2
length: 17
size: NA
CDR3: CATSRAGLAGGGNEQFF
DNA: TGTGCCACCAGCAGAGCCGGGCTAGCGGGAGGGGGCAATGAGCAGTTCTTC

J: TRBJ1-5
V: TRBV19
D: NA
length: 18
size: NA
CDR3: CASSLRQINIYSNQPQHF
DNA: TGTGCCAGTAGCCTGAGACAGATTAACATCTATAGCAATCAGCCCCAGCATTTT

J: TRBJ2-1
V: TRBV5-6
D: TRBD2
length: 14
size: NA
CDR3: CASSLRGRHNEQFF
DNA: TGTGCCAGCAGCTTGCGCGGGAGGCATAATGAGCAGTTCTTC

J: TRBJ2-1
V: TRBV7-6
D: TRBD2
length: 15
size: NA
CDR3: CASSSSSGGSFEQFF
DNA: TGTGCCAGCAGCTCATCGTCTGGCGGGAGTTTTGAGCAGTTCTTC

J: TRBJ1-2
V: TRBV7-2
D: NA
length: 14
size: NA
CDR3: CASSLSNRNYGYTF
DNA: TGTGCCAGCAGCTTATCCAATCGGAACTATGGCTACACCTTC

J: TRBJ2-7
V: TRBV6-5
D: NA
length: 15
size: NA
CDR3: CASSPQVGGLLEQYF
DNA: TGTGCCAGCAGCCCCCAGGTGGGGGGGCTTCTCGAGCAGTACTTC

J: TRBJ1-2
V: TRBV3-1/TRBV3-2
D: TRBD1
length: 14
size: NA
CDR3: CASSQVRGNYGYTF
DNA: TGTGCCAGCAGCCAAGTCAGGGGGAACTATGGCTACACCTTC

J: TRBJ1-5
V: TRBV28
D: NA
length: 14
size: once
CDR3: CASRYTGNNQPQHF
DNA: TGTGCCAGCAGATATACAGGGAATAATCAGCCCCAGCATTTT

J: TRBJ1-3
V: TRBV15
D: TRBD1
length: 13
size: NA
CDR3: CATSREGGNTIYF
DNA: TGTGCCACCAGCAGAGAAGGGGGCAACACCATATATTTT

J: TRBJ2-7
V: TRBV6-1
D: TRBD2
length: 13
size: NA
CDR3: CASSEGFRGTRDF
DNA: TGTGCCAGCAGTGAAGGTTTTCGGGGGACTAGGGACTTC

J: TRBJ2-3
V: TRBV9
D: NA
length: 14
size: NA
CDR3: CASSVQPGTDTQYF
DNA: TGTGCCAGCAGCGTCCAGCCCGGCACAGATACGCAGTATTTT

J: TRBJ1-1
V: TRBV3-1/TRBV3-2
D: NA
length: 13
size: NA
CDR3: CASSQGRGMGSFF
DNA: TGTGCCAGCAGCCAAGGGAGGGGGATGGGGTCTTTCTTT

J: TRBJ2-7
V: TRBV6-5
D: NA
length: 15
size: few
CDR3: CASSYSGAGSYEQYF
DNA: TGTGCCAGCAGTTACTCGGGTGCGGGTTCCTACGAGCAGTACTTC

J: TRBJ2-3
V: TRBV18
D: NA
length: 16
size: NA
CDR3: CASSPLEGARLDTQYF
DNA: TGTGCCAGCTCACCACTGGAAGGGGCGCGGTTAGATACGCAGTATTTT

J: TRBJ1-5
V: TRBV27
D: TRBD1
length: 14
size: NA
CDR3: CASSRDRTNQPQHF
DNA: TGTGCCAGCAGTCGGGACAGAACAAATCAGCCCCAGCATTTT

J: TRBJ1-2
V: TRBV5-6
D: NA
length: 15
size: NA
CDR3: CASSLVSDSPYGYTF
DNA: TGTGCCAGCAGCTTGGTTTCGGACAGCCCCTATGGCTACACCTTC

J: TRBJ1-2
V: TRBV21-1
D: NA
length: 19
size: NA
CDR3: CASSNSRRDSWFPWYGYTF
DNA: TGTGCCAGCAGCAATAGTCGACGAGACAGTTGGTTCCCCTGGTATGGCTACACCTTC

J: TRBJ2-3
V: TRBV5-1
D: TRBD2
length: 17
size: NA
CDR3: CASSPTTSGGAGDTQYF
DNA: TGCGCCAGCAGCCCGACTACTAGCGGGGGGGCAGGAGATACGCAGTATTTT

J: TRBJ2-2
V: TRBV9
D: NA
length: 13
size: NA
CDR3: CASSAPGSGELFF
DNA: TGTGCCAGCAGCGCCCCAGGTAGCGGGGAGCTGTTTTTT

J: TRBJ2-7
V: TRBV28
D: TRBD1
length: 12
size: NA
CDR3: CASSPTDRDKYF
DNA: TGTGCCAGCAGCCCAACGGACAGGGATAAGTACTTC

J: TRBJ1-1
V: TRBV19
D: NA
length: 15
size: NA
CDR3: CASSPRGRVNPEAFF
DNA: TGTGCCAGTAGTCCCCGGGGCAGGGTGAACCCTGAAGCTTTCTTT

J: TRBJ2-7
V: TRBV7-9
D: NA
length: 13
size: NA
CDR3: CASSDRDHYEQYF
DNA: TGTGCCAGCAGCGACCGGGACCACTACGAGCAGTACTTC

J: TRBJ2-2
V: TRBV18
D: NA
length: 16
size: once
CDR3: CASSPIGTLNTGELFF
DNA: TGTGCCAGCTCACCAATAGGGACTCTCAACACCGGGGAGCTGTTTTTT

J: TRBJ2-1
V: TRBV9
D: TRBD2
length: 15
size: NA
CDR3: CASSVEAGGYNEQFF
DNA: TGTGCCAGCAGCGTAGAGGCGGGAGGCTACAATGAGCAGTTCTTC

J: TRBJ1-1
V: TRBV6-5
D: NA
length: 14
size: NA
CDR3: CASRGGQRNTEAFF
DNA: TGTGCCAGCAGAGGGGGACAACGGAACACTGAAGCTTTCTTT

J: TRBJ2-7
V: TRBV2
D: TRBD2
length: 14
size: NA
CDR3: CASSLPGGRYEQYF
DNA: TGTGCCAGCAGTCTCCCGGGAGGGCGCTACGAGCAGTACTTC

J: TRBJ1-4
V: TRBV7-9
D: NA
length: 14
size: NA
CDR3: CASSSTARGEKLFF
DNA: TGTGCCAGCAGCTCGACGGCCCGTGGGGAAAAACTGTTTTTT

J: TRBJ1-5
V: TRBV6-1
D: NA
length: 16
size: NA
CDR3: CASSEPTYLGDQPQHF
DNA: TGTGCCAGCAGTGAACCGACCTACTTGGGTGATCAGCCCCAGCATTTT

J: TRBJ2-5
V: TRBV3-1/TRBV3-2
D: TRBD2
length: 16
size: NA
CDR3: CASSQRVAGSQETQYF
DNA: TGTGCCAGCAGCCAACGAGTAGCGGGTTCTCAAGAGACCCAGTACTTC

J: TRBJ2-3
V: TRBV6-5
D: NA
length: 13
size: once
CDR3: CASSRITADTQYF
DNA: TGTGCCAGCAGTAGGATTACCGCGGATACGCAGTATTTT

J: TRBJ2-6
V: TRBV5-1
D: NA
length: 15
size: few
CDR3: CASSPTDSGANVLTF
DNA: TGCGCCAGCAGCCCCACGGACTCTGGGGCCAACGTCCTGACTTTC

J: TRBJ2-3
V: TRBV14
D: TRBD1
length: 14
size: few
CDR3: CASSHGQGFDTQYF
DNA: TGTGCCAGCAGCCATGGACAGGGTTTCGATACGCAGTATTTT

J: TRBJ1-5
V: TRBV3-1/TRBV3-2
D: NA
length: 16
size: NA
CDR3: CASSQGQGIRDQPQHF
DNA: TGTGCCAGCAGCCAAGGTCAGGGGATACGGGATCAGCCCCAGCATTTT

J: TRBJ2-2
V: TRBV15
D: NA
length: 16
size: NA
CDR3: CATSRDTLGNTGELFF
DNA: TGTGCCACCAGCAGAGATACCTTGGGGAACACCGGGGAGCTGTTTTTT

J: TRBJ2-7
V: TRBV7-9
D: NA
length: 16
size: NA
CDR3: CASSFSGDGSILRLYF
DNA: TGTGCCAGCAGCTTCTCTGGAGACGGATCCATCCTACGTCTGTACTTC

J: TRBJ2-1
V: TRBV18
D: NA
length: 14
size: NA
CDR3: CASSPPASRNEQFF
DNA: TGTGCCAGCTCACCTCCCGCGAGCCGCAATGAGCAGTTCTTC

J: TRBJ2-1
V: TRBV4-3
D: TRBD2
length: 17
size: once
CDR3: CASSQDFRLAGVWEQFF
DNA: TGCGCCAGCAGCCAAGATTTTCGGCTAGCGGGAGTTTGGGAGCAGTTCTTC

J: TRBJ2-1
V: TRBV24-1
D: NA
length: 14
size: NA
CDR3: CATSNDRTANEQFF
DNA: TGTGCCACCAGTAACGACCGGACCGCCAATGAGCAGTTCTTC

J: TRBJ2-7
V: TRBV10-3
D: TRBD2
length: 14
size: NA
CDR3: CAISEGGGAYEQYF
DNA: TGTGCCATCAGTGAAGGCGGGGGGGCCTACGAGCAGTACTTC

J: TRBJ2-7
V: TRBV23-1
D: TRBD1
length: 15
size: NA
CDR3: CASSQPGQATYEQYF
DNA: TGCGCCAGCAGTCAACCGGGACAGGCTACCTACGAGCAGTACTTC

J: TRBJ2-5
V: TRBV29-1
D: TRBD1
length: 14
size: NA
CDR3: CSVVDRGLGETQYF
DNA: TGCAGCGTTGTAGACAGGGGTTTGGGAGAGACCCAGTACTTC

J: TRBJ2-3
V: TRBV24-1
D: NA
length: 14
size: NA
CDR3: CATSSDVSTDTQYF
DNA: TGTGCCACCAGTTCGGACGTAAGCACAGATACGCAGTATTTT

J: TRBJ1-2
V: TRBV27
D: NA
length: 13
size: NA
CDR3: CASRPLGSYGYTF
DNA: TGTGCCAGCAGACCCCTAGGGTCCTATGGCTACACCTTC

J: TRBJ1-2
V: TRBV18
D: NA
length: 15
size: many
CDR3: CASSPGQRRWRGYTF
DNA: TGTGCCAGCTCACCCGGACAGCGCCGATGGCGTGGCTACACCTTC

J: TRBJ2-7
V: TRBV11-3
D: NA
length: 13
size: NA
CDR3: CASSLDPLSEQYF
DNA: TGTGCCAGCAGCTTAGACCCCCTCTCCGAGCAGTACTTC

J: TRBJ2-1
V: TRBV6-6
D: TRBD1
length: 15
size: NA
CDR3: CASSYGTGEYNEQFF
DNA: TGTGCCAGCAGTTACGGGACAGGGGAGTACAATGAGCAGTTCTTC

J: TRBJ2-2
V: TRBV5-5
D: TRBD1
length: 16
size: NA
CDR3: CASSLAGTAYTGELFF
DNA: TGTGCCAGCAGCTTGGCAGGGACAGCCTACACCGGGGAGCTGTTTTTT

J: TRBJ2-3
V: TRBV5-1
D: NA
length: 13
size: NA
CDR3: CASSDPWADTQYF
DNA: TGCGCCAGCAGCGACCCGTGGGCAGATACGCAGTATTTT